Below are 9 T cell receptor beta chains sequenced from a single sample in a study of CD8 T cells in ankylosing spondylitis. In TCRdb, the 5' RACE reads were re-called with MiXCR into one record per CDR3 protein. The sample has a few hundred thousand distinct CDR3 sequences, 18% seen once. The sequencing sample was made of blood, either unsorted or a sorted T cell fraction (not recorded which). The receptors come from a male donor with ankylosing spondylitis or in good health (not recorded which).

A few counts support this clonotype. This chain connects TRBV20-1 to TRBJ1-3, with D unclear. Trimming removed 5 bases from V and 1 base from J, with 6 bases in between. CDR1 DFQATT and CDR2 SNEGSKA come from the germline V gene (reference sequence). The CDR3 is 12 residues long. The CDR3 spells CSARPSGNTIYF. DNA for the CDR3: TGCAGTGCTCGACCGTCTGGAAACACCATATATTTT.

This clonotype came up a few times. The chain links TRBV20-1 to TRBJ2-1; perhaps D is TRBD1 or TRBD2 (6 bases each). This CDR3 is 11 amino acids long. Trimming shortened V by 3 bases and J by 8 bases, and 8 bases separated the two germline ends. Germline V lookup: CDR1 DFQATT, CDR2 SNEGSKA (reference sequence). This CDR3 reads CSAREGDEQFF. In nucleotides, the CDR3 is TGCAGTGCTAGGGAGGGGGATGAGCAGTTCTTC.

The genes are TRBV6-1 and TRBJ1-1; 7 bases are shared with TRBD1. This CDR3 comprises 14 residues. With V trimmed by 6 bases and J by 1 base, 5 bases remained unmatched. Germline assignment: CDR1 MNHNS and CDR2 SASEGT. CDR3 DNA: TGTGCCAGCAGGCAGGGGGATGAGAACACTGAAGCTTTCTTT. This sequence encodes CASRQGDENTEAFF.

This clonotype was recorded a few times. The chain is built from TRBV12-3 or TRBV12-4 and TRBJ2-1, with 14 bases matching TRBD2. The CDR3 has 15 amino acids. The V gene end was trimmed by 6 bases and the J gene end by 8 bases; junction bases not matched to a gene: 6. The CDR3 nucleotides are TGTGCCAGCAGCCTGGGACTAGCGGGAGCAGATGAGCAGTTCTTC. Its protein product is CASSLGLAGADEQFF.

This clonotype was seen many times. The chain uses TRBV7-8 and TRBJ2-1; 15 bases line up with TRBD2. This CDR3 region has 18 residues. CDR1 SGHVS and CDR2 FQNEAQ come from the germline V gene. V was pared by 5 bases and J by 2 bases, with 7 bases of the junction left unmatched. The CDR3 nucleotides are TGTGCCAGCAGCCAGGGACTAGCGGGAGGAACCACCTACAATGAGCAGTTCTTC. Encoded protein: CASSQGLAGGTTYNEQFF.

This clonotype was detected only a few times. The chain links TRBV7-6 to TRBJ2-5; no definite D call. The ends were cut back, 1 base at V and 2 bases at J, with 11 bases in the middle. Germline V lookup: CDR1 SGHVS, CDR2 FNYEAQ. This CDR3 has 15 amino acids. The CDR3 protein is CASSLGVAGQETQYF. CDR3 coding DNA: TGTGCCAGCAGCTTAGGAGTAGCTGGGCAAGAGACCCAGTACTTC.

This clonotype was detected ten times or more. The CDR3 region is CSAREKTSAIYEQYF. In DNA, the CDR3 is TGCAGTGCTAGAGAAAAAACTAGCGCGATCTACGAGCAGTACTTC. The chain carries TRBV20-1 and TRBJ2-7; 7 bases agree with TRBD2. The CDR3 spans 15 residues. J gave up 3 bases and V 0 bases, and 8 bases lay outside the gene matches. CDR1 and CDR2 from the germline V gene are DFQATT and SNEGSKA (reference sequence).

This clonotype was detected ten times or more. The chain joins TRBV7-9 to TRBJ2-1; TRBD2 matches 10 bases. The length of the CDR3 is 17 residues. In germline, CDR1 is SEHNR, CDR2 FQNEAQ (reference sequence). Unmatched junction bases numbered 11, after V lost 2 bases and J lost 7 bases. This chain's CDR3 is CASSLRPPAGGFNEQFF. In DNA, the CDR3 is TGTGCCAGCAGCTTACGACCCCCAGCGGGAGGGTTTAATGAGCAGTTCTTC.

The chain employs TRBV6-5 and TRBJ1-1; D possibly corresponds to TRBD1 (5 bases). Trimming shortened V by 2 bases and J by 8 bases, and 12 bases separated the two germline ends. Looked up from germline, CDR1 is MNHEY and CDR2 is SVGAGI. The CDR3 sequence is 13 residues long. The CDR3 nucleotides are TGTGCCAGCAGTTACCGGGACCTCCGGGAAGCTTTCTTT. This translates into CASSYRDLREAFF.